Each of the 21 T cell receptor beta chains below was sequenced from the same sample in a study of control samples from healthy donors and cancer patients. The method was immunoSEQ multiplex PCR; TCRdb's version includes in-frame clones alone and lacks a portion of them. In the table there are roughly 86,000 clones, roughly 89% of which are singletons. The material sequenced was blood. The receptors derive from a man younger than 40 in good health.

The chain employs TRBV9 and TRBJ2-1, with a tentative D call TRBD1 (5 bases). Germline-derived CDR1 and CDR2 are SGDLS and YYNGEE. This CDR3 has 13 residues. Between the trimmed V and J ends, which lost 0 bases and 9 bases, there was a span of 10 bases. Here the CDR3 DNA reads TGTGCCAGCAGCGTAGCCCAGGGTGGTGAGCAGTTCTTC. This encodes CASSVAQGGEQFF.

This chain connects TRBV12-3 or TRBV12-4 to TRBJ2-5, with TRBD2 as a possible D gene (5 bases). This CDR3 contains 13 residues. Trimming left V 5 bases short and J 2 bases short, with 9 bases between. CDR3 DNA: TGTGCCAGCAGTCAGGAGCGGCAAGAGACCCAGTACTTC. It specifies CASSQERQETQYF.

With respect to this clone: An end of the junction does not agree with germline; a read error may underlie this. The chain links TRBV7-7 to TRBJ2-1, with D tentatively TRBD1 or TRBD2 (6 bases each). The CDR3 consists of 15 residues. Germline lookup yields CDR1 SSHAT and CDR2 FNYEAQ (reference sequence). CDR3 sequence: CASSLQGGPVHQQFF. The CDR3 DNA is TGTGCTAGCAGCTTACAAGGGGGGCCGGTACATCAGCAGTTCTTC.

The chain employs TRBV9 and TRBJ1-3; D is unclear. This CDR3 is built from 15 residues. The V and J ends lost 0 bases and 2 bases respectively, with 9 bases between them. Germline V gives CDR1 SGDLS, CDR2 YYNGEE. CDR3 nucleotides: TGTGCCAGCAGCGTAGCCTCCGGGACTGGAAACACCATATATTTT. Residues: CASSVASGTGNTIYF.

V and J are TRBV4-1 and TRBJ1-1; maybe TRBD1 (5 bases). Per germline, CDR1 MGHRA and CDR2 YSYEKL. The CDR3 runs 15 residues. Trimming shortened V by 1 base and J by 1 base, and 10 bases separated the two germline ends. In DNA form, the CDR3 reads TGCGCCAGCAGCCAAGGGGGGGGGAAGAACACTGAAGCTTTCTTT. It codes for CASSQGGGKNTEAFF.

The chain links TRBV5-1 to TRBJ2-5; 8 nucleotides align to TRBD1. The CDR3 covers 15 residues. Germline CDR1 SGHRS, CDR2 YFSETQ. Trimming cost V 2 bases and J 7 bases; bases outside gene matches: 10. Here the CDR3 reads CASSFVGQGEGTQYF. CDR3 bases: TGCGCCAGCAGCTTCGTTGGACAGGGCGAGGGGACCCAGTACTTC.

Only one count was recorded for this clone. V gene TRBV19 combines with J gene TRBJ2-7, with D tentatively TRBD1 or TRBD2 (6 bases each). Looked up from germline, CDR1 is LNHDA and CDR2 is SQIVND (reference sequence). The CDR3 is 16 residues long. V dropped 4 bases and J dropped 7 bases, with 23 bases sitting between them. Here the CDR3 reads CASSTKGGTGTWEQYF. The DNA for the CDR3 is TGTGCCAGTAGTACCAAAGGGGGAACCGGGACTTGGGAGCAGTACTTC. The variable domain in full, completed from reference TRBV19 and TRBJ2-7, reads DGGITQSPKYLFRKEGQNVTLSCEQNLNHDAMYWYRQDPGQGLRLIYYSQIVNDFQKGDIAEGYSVSREKKESFPLTVTSAQKNPTAFYLCASSTKGGTGTWEQYFGPGTRLTVT.

V is TRBV3-1 (or the pseudogene TRBV3-2) and J is TRBJ2-1; D is unclear. V was clipped by 4 bases and J by 5 bases, with 12 bases between them. In germline, CDR1 is LGHDT, CDR2 YNNKEL (reference sequence). The CDR3 totals 14 residues. The CDR3 loop is CASSRSPAHNEQFF. CDR3 DNA sequence: TGTGCCAGCAGCCGTAGCCCCGCACACAATGAGCAGTTCTTC.

V and J are TRBV27 and TRBJ2-1; D gene uncertain. The V gene's germline CDR1 is MNHEY and CDR2 SMNVEV (reference sequence). V was pared by 2 bases and J by 9 bases, with 8 bases between. The CDR3 runs to 12 residues. CDR3 in DNA: TGTGCCAGCAGTTTAAATTTCTTTGAGCAGTTCTTC. Amino acid sequence: CASSLNFFEQFF.

The CDR3 is CASSPSGGLLTDTQYF. The CDR3 DNA follows: TGTGCCAGCAGCCCCAGCGGGGGGCTTCTCACAGATACGCAGTATTTT. The chain recombines TRBV7-6 with TRBJ2-3; 9 nucleotides line up with TRBD2. Germline trimming cut 5 bases from V and 2 bases from J; bases unmatched to any gene: 8. The germline gives CDR1 SGHVS, CDR2 FNYEAQ. The CDR3 spans 16 residues.

In this sample, this clone turned up once. This sequence joins TRBV7-9 and TRBJ2-7; D is unclear. This CDR3 has 14 residues. In germline, CDR1 is SEHNR, CDR2 FQNEAQ (reference sequence). Trimming removed 0 bases from V and 2 bases from J, with 8 bases in between. The chain's CDR3 is CASSLAGSTYEQYF. The CDR3 DNA reads as TGTGCCAGCAGCTTAGCGGGCAGCACCTACGAGCAGTACTTC.

This clone was detected once. This chain joins TRBV9 and TRBJ2-1; tentative D call: TRBD1 (6 bases). The CDR3 covers 16 residues. Trimming shortened V by 0 bases and J by 0 bases, and 10 bases separated the two germline ends. Germline V lookup: CDR1 SGDLS, CDR2 YYNGEE. The CDR3 DNA follows: TGTGCCAGCAGCGTAGGGGGACATAGCTCCTACAATGAGCAGTTCTTC. Protein sequence: CASSVGGHSSYNEQFF.

This chain joins TRBV6-5 and TRBJ1-6; TRBD1 is a possible D gene (6 bases). Germline V gives CDR1 MNHEY, CDR2 SVGAGI. The CDR3 extends over 13 amino acids. Trimming left V 10 bases short and J 7 bases short, with 14 bases between. The CDR3 DNA reads TGTGCCACCCTAGGGGGGCGAAATTCACCCCTCCACTTT. Translation gives CATLGGRNSPLHF.

J is TRBJ1-1 and V is TRBV28, with D possibly being TRBD1 (5 bases). Per the germline V gene, CDR1 is MDHEN and CDR2 is SYDVKM. Trimming removed 3 bases from V and 0 bases from J, with 14 bases in between. The CDR3 sequence is 16 residues long. The CDR3 coding sequence is TGTGCCAGCAGTTTCCACCGGTGGGGGATGAACACTGAAGCTTTCTTT. It codes for CASSFHRWGMNTEAFF.

The chain couples TRBV5-1 to TRBJ1-1, with 9 bases aligning to TRBD1. Trimming cost V 1 base and J 6 bases; bases outside gene matches: 4. The germline V gene encodes CDR1 SGHRS and CDR2 YFSETQ. This CDR3 has 14 residues. CDR3 nucleotides: TGCGCCAGCAGCTTGACAGGGGGCGCGCCTGAAGCTTTCTTT. Translated, it gives CASSLTGGAPEAFF.

This chain joins TRBV5-1 and TRBJ1-2; D gene ambiguous. Germline loops: CDR1 SGHRS, CDR2 YFSETQ. There are 14 residues in the CDR3. Between the trimmed V and J ends, which lost 2 bases and 2 bases, there was a span of 10 bases. The CDR3 DNA sequence: TGCGCCAGCAGCTTCCACCCAGAGAACTATGGCTACACCTTC. It specifies CASSFHPENYGYTF.

The chain recombines TRBV5-1 with TRBJ2-7; TRBD2 aligns across 7 bases. CDR3 length equals 15 residues. CDR1 is SGHRS, CDR2 YFSETQ, per germline. After removal of 0 bases from V and 2 bases from J, the junction contained 5 bases not matched to a gene. The CDR3 bases are TGCGCCAGCAGCTTGGGGGGGGGAGTTCCCTACGAGCAGTACTTC. Amino acid sequence: CASSLGGGVPYEQYF.

This chain links TRBV4-1 with TRBJ2-3; no clear D gene. Trimming cost V 4 bases and J 0 bases, with 11 bases left between them. The germline gives CDR1 MGHRA, CDR2 YSYEKL. CDR3 size: 15 residues. The CDR3 sequence is CASSLEQVSTDTQYF. In DNA form, the CDR3 reads TGCGCCAGCAGCCTAGAGCAGGTTAGCACAGATACGCAGTATTTT.

The chain has TRBV18 and TRBJ2-7; D tentatively fits TRBD1 or TRBD2 (5 bases each). Germline assignment: CDR1 KGHSH and CDR2 LQKENI. The CDR3 covers 13 residues. Trimming took 3 bases from V and 7 from J, leaving 13 bases between them. CDR3: CASSPPGPPEQYF. The CDR3 DNA sequence: TGTGCCAGCTCACCCCCGGGGCCCCCGGAGCAGTACTTC.

The gene calls are TRBV7-8 and TRBJ2-1, with 10 bases lining up with TRBD2. V was pared by 0 bases and J by 0 bases, with 8 bases of the junction left unmatched. The germline CDR1 and CDR2 sequences are SGHVS and FQNEAQ. The CDR3 runs 19 residues. The CDR3 bases are TGTGCCAGCAGCTTAGCTAGCGGGGGGACGTTTAGCTCCTACAATGAGCAGTTCTTC. It translates to CASSLASGGTFSSYNEQFF.

The genes are TRBV28 and TRBJ1-6; 8 nucleotides match TRBD1. The junction had 11 bases not matched to a gene; V was cut back by 1 base and J by 0 bases. The germline gives CDR1 MDHEN, CDR2 SYDVKM. The CDR3 is 20 residues long. The DNA of the CDR3 is TGTGCCAGCAGTTTATCGCTTCACAGGGGGAAGAGCTCCTATAATTCACCCCTCCACTTT. This encodes CASSLSLHRGKSSYNSPLHF.